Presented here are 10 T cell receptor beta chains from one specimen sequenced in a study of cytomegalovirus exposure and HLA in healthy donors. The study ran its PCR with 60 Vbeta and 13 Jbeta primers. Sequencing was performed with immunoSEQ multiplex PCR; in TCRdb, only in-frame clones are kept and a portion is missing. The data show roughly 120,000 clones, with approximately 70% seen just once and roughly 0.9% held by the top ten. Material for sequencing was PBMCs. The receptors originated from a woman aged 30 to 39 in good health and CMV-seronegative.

CDR3 DNA sequence: TGTGCCAGCAGCTTAGATCAAGCGCAGGGGGGAGATACGCAGTATTTT. Its protein product is CASSLDQAQGGDTQYF. J is TRBJ2-3 and V is TRBV11-3, with D maybe TRBD1 (7 bases). Trimming removed 0 bases at V and 5 bases at J, with 15 bases between. Germline V gives CDR1 SGHNT, CDR2 YENEEA. The CDR3 runs to 16 residues.

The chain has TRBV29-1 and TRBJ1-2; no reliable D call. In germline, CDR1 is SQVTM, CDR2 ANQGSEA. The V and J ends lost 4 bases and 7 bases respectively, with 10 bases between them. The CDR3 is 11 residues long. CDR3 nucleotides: TGCAGCGTTGTAGTGGCGGGTGGCTACACCTTC. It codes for CSVVVAGGYTF.

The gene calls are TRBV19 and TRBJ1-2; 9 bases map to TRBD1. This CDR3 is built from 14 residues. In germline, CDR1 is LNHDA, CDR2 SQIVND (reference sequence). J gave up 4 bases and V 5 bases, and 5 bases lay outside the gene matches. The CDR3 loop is CASSPGQGVYGYTF. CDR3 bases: TGTGCCAGTAGTCCGGGACAGGGAGTCTATGGCTACACCTTC.

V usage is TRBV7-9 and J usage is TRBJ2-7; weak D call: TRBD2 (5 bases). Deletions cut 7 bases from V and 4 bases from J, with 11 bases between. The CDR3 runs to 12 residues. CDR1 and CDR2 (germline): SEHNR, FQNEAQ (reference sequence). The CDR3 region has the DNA TGTGCCAGCACCCATGGCGGGTACGAGCAGTACTTC. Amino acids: CASTHGGYEQYF.

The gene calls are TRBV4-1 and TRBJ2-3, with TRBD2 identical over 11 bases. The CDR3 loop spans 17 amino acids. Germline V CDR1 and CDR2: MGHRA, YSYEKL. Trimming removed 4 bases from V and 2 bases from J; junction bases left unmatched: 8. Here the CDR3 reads CASSPRGLAELTDTQYF. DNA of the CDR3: TGCGCCAGCAGCCCTAGGGGACTAGCGGAACTCACAGATACGCAGTATTTT.

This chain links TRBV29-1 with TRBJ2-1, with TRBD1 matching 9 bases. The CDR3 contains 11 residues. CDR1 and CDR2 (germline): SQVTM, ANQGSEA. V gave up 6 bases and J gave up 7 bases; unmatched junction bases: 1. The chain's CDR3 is CSVGQGNEQFF. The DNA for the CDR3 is TGCAGCGTCGGACAGGGGAATGAGCAGTTCTTC.

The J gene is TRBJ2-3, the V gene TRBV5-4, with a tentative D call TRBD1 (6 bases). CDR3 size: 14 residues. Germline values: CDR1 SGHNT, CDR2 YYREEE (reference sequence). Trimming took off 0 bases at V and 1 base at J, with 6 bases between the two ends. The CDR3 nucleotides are TGTGCCAGCAGCTTGGGGACAGGCACAGATACGCAGTATTTT. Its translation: CASSLGTGTDTQYF.

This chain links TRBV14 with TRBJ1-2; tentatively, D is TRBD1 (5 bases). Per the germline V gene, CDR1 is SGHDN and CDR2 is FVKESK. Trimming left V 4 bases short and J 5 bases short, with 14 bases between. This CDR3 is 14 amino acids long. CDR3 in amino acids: CASSLQGSPYGYTF. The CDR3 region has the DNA TGTGCCAGCAGCCTTCAGGGTAGCCCTTATGGCTACACCTTC.

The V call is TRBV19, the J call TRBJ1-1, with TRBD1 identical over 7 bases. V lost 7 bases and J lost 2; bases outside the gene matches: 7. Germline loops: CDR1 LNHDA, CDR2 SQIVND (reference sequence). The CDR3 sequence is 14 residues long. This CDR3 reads CASTPGGINTEAFF. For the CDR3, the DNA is TGTGCCAGTACCCCAGGGGGTATAAACACTGAAGCTTTCTTT. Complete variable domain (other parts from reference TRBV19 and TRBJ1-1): DGGITQSPKYLFRKEGQNVTLSCEQNLNHDAMYWYRQDPGQGLRLIYYSQIVNDFQKGDIAEGYSVSREKKESFPLTVTSAQKNPTAFYLCASTPGGINTEAFFGQGTRLTVV.

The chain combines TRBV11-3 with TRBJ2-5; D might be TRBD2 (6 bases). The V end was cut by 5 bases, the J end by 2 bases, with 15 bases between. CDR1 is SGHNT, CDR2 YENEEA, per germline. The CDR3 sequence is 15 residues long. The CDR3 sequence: CASSPGETLQETQYF. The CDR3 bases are TGTGCCAGCAGCCCGGGGGAGACATTGCAAGAGACCCAGTACTTC. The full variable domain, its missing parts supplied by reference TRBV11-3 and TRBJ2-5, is EAGVVQSPRYKIIEKKQPVAFWCNPISGHNTLYWYLQNLGQGPELLIRYENEEAVDDSQLPKDRFSAERLKGVDSTLKIQPAELGDSAVYLCASSPGETLQETQYFGPGTRLLVL.